The clone carrying this T cell receptor (beta chain) appeared a few times. Its specificity is not known. The data derive from a study of beta chain features in type 1 diabetes. Study as a whole: Examined across all samples were roughly 110,000,000 sorted cells.

There are 14 residues in the CDR3. Germline values: CDR1 LNHDA, CDR2 SQIVND (reference sequence). Trimming stripped 11 bases from V and 0 bases from J, with 16 bases between. Points from the study as a whole: Patients' naive, central memory and regulatory TCRB repertoires appeared more alike than those of healthy donors. Type 1 diabetes patients showed fewer insertions and more deletions at VDJ junctions. Moderate but significant shortening of TCRB CDR3s was recorded in all four CD4+ subsets from Type 1 diabetes patients.

Sequenced material consisted of expressed TCRB transcripts (all of the isolated RNA was reverse transcribed). Repertoires were generated with immunoSEQ multiplex PCR, while TCRdb's copy carries only in-frame clones and drops some. The profile covers fewer than 650,000 clones, with around 15% appearing a single time and 0.093% taken by the ten largest. The sample comprised naive CD4+ T cells from blood. The V gene is TRBV19, the J gene TRBJ1-2, with TRBD1 as a possible D gene (5 bases). This clonotype was sampled from a man aged 18 to 29 in good health. CDR3 loop: CASERTLANYGYTF. In DNA, the CDR3 is TGTGCCTCTGAACGGACACTTGCTAACTATGGCTACACCTTC.